The clone carrying this T cell receptor beta chain was detected ten times or more. V gave up 4 bases and J gave up 2 bases, with 14 bases separating them. The V gene's germline CDR1 is SGHDT and CDR2 YYEEEE. The CDR3 runs to 15 residues. These data come from a study of T cell repertoires in cytomegalovirus infection. Study as a whole: Signatures in public TCR beta sequences pointed to both CMV infection and matching HLA type.

TCRdb re-derived calls from the reads in MiXCR, one entry per CDR3 protein. Seen here are approximately 150,000 distinct CDR3 sequences, under 8% observed once, and the top ten hold over 15%. The genes are TRBV5-6 and TRBJ2-3; no clear D. The sample was PBMCs. This sequence originates from a human donor in good health (CMV status not recorded). Some clones in this sample may be carry-over from other donors' samples. CDR3 sequence (DNA): TGTGCCAGCAGCGCCAACAGCCTTATCACAGATACGCAGTATTTT. This gives the protein CASSANSLITDTQYF.